The present entry profiles one TCR beta chain with its context. No antigen is known for it. This sample stems from a study of vaccination and CD4 T cells after COVID-19. Turning to the study itself: Timing of post-vaccine sample collection was a median approximately 70 days after dose two, with a range of 14 to 241. The control cultures got either a CEFX pool, an HIV-1 Nef pool, or no peptide at all. The cells in question were stimulated using overlapping spike peptides derived from SARS-CoV-2, HCoV-NL63, HCoV-OC43 and HCoV-229E.

Study-wide results and caveats: Only after vaccination were a median about 90% of convalescents' reactive clones seen.

Treatment meaning: roughly 10-day PBMC culture with coronavirus spike peptide pools or control peptides (ViraFEST assay). An Oncomine TCR Beta short-read assay was used to sequence the DNA from cultured CD4+ T cells. TCRdb passed the PCR reads through MiXCR, listing each CDR3 protein once. The top ten clones hold roughly 15% of a sample with just over 15,000 distinct CDR3 sequences, about half of them seen once. Unmatched junction bases numbered 12, after V lost 6 bases and J lost 2 bases. Germline lookup yields CDR1 SGHAT and CDR2 FQDESV (reference sequence). The CDR3 extends over 16 amino acids. The clonotype originates from a human donor who had recovered from COVID-19. The chain employs TRBV11-1 and TRBJ2-7; TRBD2 matches 8 bases. This sample comprised CD4+ T cells from blood, cultured in vitro, obtained before SARS-CoV-2 vaccination. Written as DNA, the CDR3 is TGTGCCAGCAGTCGATTAGCGGGACCCAGCCCCTACGAGCAGTACTTC. Amino acids: CASSRLAGPSPYEQYF.